This TCR beta chain is from a study of blood T cell repertoires in COVID-19. In Cohort 3, a recovered donor had either two negative PCRs, clearance, or symptom resolution. Clones were sequenced by immunoSEQ multiplex PCR, and TCRdb holds only the in-frame ones, with some missing. The sample holds approximately 170,000 clones, around 90% seen once. Germline V CDR1 and CDR2: GTSNPN, SVGIG (reference sequence). The V end was cut by 2 bases, the J end by 5 bases, with 6 bases between. The CDR3 has 11 amino acids. The receptor was isolated from a woman younger than 30 who had recovered from COVID-19. The genes are TRBV30 and TRBJ1-1, with D hard to call. The sequencing input was PBMCs or T cells enriched from blood (not recorded which). This chain's CDR3 is CAWSTGTEAFF. The CDR3 nucleotides are TGTGCCTGGAGTACCGGGACTGAAGCTTTCTTT.